This T cell receptor beta chain was identified in a study of OX40 agonist ivuxolimab in advanced cancers. The wider study: Every 2 weeks, patients got intravenous ivuxolimab at one of six dose levels (0.01-10 mg/kg).

Whole-study findings and limits: Still undetermined is the antigen specificity of the expanded peripheral T cells.

Trimming left V 3 bases short and J 1 base short, with 11 bases between. CDR3 length equals 16 residues. The germline gives CDR1 SGDLS, CDR2 YYNGEE. Turning to this clone: What it binds is unknown.

The protocol was immunoSEQ multiplex PCR, while the TCRdb copy is restricted to in-frame clones and leaves out a portion. The sample yields tens of thousands of clones, about 86% seen once. The sequence derives from an adult with an advanced solid tumor such as melanoma, head and neck, liver or kidney cancer. The source material was CD4+ or CD8+ T cells sorted from blood, sampled in a trial of the OX40 agonist ivuxolimab. The rearrangement joins TRBV9 to TRBJ2-6, with D unclear. For the CDR3, the DNA is TGTGCCAGCAGCGACCCTCAGTTTTCTGGGGCCAACGTCCTGACTTTC. It yields the protein CASSDPQFSGANVLTF.